These 6 T cell receptor beta chains were sequenced from one sample in a study of cytomegalovirus exposure and HLA in healthy donors. This PCR relied on a set of 60 Vbeta primers and 13 Jbeta primers. The repertoire was sequenced with immunoSEQ multiplex PCR; TCRdb's copy has only in-frame clones and lacks some. This sample has 95,000 to 150,000 clones, with roughly three fifths found just once. Sequenced material: PBMCs. The source of these receptors is a woman aged 40 to 49 in good health and CMV-seropositive.

This chain uses TRBV5-1 with TRBJ2-2; 7 bases line up with TRBD2. Germline CDR1 is SGHRS and CDR2 is YFSETQ. The CDR3 contains 16 residues. The V gene end was trimmed by 0 bases and the J gene end by 3 bases; junction bases not matched to a gene: 5. Written as DNA, the CDR3 is TGCGCCAGCAGCTTGGTGCCCGCGGGGGACACCGGGGAGCTGTTTTTT. As protein: CASSLVPAGDTGELFF.

This clone showed up just a few times. J is TRBJ2-7 and V is TRBV27, with D maybe TRBD1 (6 bases). The CDR3 has 15 residues. Germline V gene data show CDR1 as MNHEY and CDR2 as SMNVEV (reference sequence). The germline V and J ends were trimmed by 3 bases and 3 bases, with 15 bases remaining between them. CDR3 DNA: TGTGCCAGCAGTTTCCTGTGGGCAGGGGACTACGAGCAGTACTTC. Its translation is CASSFLWAGDYEQYF.

This clone was detected only once. The chain combines TRBV5-1 with TRBJ1-4, with 7 bases fitting TRBD1. The CDR3 is 14 amino acids. Unmatched junction bases numbered 6, after V lost 4 bases and J lost 6 bases. Germline V lookup: CDR1 SGHRS, CDR2 YFSETQ. The CDR3 DNA is TGCGCCAGCAGCGCCGGGACAGAGTATGAAAAACTGTTTTTT. Translating gives CASSAGTEYEKLFF.

This chain links TRBV28 with TRBJ2-1; 7 bases fit TRBD2. V lost 6 bases, J lost 0 bases, and 8 bases stayed unmatched. The CDR3 is 16 amino acids. Germline V CDR1 and CDR2: MDHEN, SYDVKM. CDR3 bases: TGTGCCAGCAGGGCTAGCGGTCTTGGCTCCTACAATGAGCAGTTCTTC. Protein: CASRASGLGSYNEQFF. Together with reference TRBV28 and TRBJ2-1, the CDR3 gives the full variable domain: DVKVTQSSRYLVKRTGEKVFLECVQDMDHENMFWYRQDPGLGLRLIYFSYDVKMKEKGDIPEGYSVSREKKERFSLILESASTNQTSMYLCASRASGLGSYNEQFFGPGTRLTVL.

The CDR3 protein is CASSPSAGGSYNEQFF. DNA of the CDR3: TGTGCCAGCAGCCCCAGCGCAGGGGGCTCCTACAATGAGCAGTTCTTC. The chain links TRBV6-4 to TRBJ2-1; 7 bases are shared with TRBD1. V lost 6 bases and J lost 0; bases outside the gene matches: 8. CDR3 length: 16 amino acids. CDR1 and CDR2 from the germline V gene are MRHNA and SNTAGT.

The chain is built from TRBV11-3 and TRBJ2-5; D unresolved. The length of the CDR3 is 12 residues. Trimming took off 4 bases at V and 5 bases at J, with 8 bases between the two ends. The germline gives CDR1 SGHNT, CDR2 YENEEA. The CDR3 region is CASSSSAETQYF. The CDR3, as DNA: TGTGCCAGCAGCTCCTCCGCGGAGACCCAGTACTTC.